The next 17 T cell receptor beta chains were all read from a single sample in a study of identical twins. TCRdb reprocessed the 5' RACE reads with MiXCR, giving one entry per CDR3 protein. The table records fewer than 250,000 distinct CDR3 sequences, 7% of them present only once. These data were also reused for a study on yellow fever vaccine responses in identical twins.

Material for sequencing was memory (CD45RO+) T cells sorted from blood. The receptor set was obtained from a woman aged 18-35 years in good health.

The chain couples TRBV20-1 to TRBJ2-7, with D maybe TRBD1 (6 bases). This CDR3 has 14 residues. Trimming left V 0 bases short and J 5 bases short, with 14 bases between. CDR1 and CDR2 from the germline V gene are DFQATT and SNEGSKA (reference sequence). The DNA for the CDR3 is TGCAGTGCTAGAGAACTTGGGGGCCCTCACGAGCAGTACGTC. It encodes CSARELGGPHEQYV.

This chain links TRBV20-1 with TRBJ2-5; the match to TRBD1 covers 7 bases. The ends lost 4 bases at V and 2 bases at J; junction bases unmatched: 10. This CDR3 has 15 amino acids. Germline lookup yields CDR1 DFQATT and CDR2 SNEGSKA (reference sequence). The CDR3 coding sequence is TGCAGTGCTACCAGACAGGGTAAAGGGCAAGAGACCCAGTACTTC. As protein: CSATRQGKGQETQYF.

This clonotype was found many times. This chain connects TRBV7-9 to TRBJ2-3; no reliable D call. V was clipped by 5 bases and J by 4 bases, with 10 bases between them. The germline V gene has CDR1 SEHNR and CDR2 FQNEAQ (reference sequence). This CDR3 has 13 residues. In DNA form, the CDR3 reads TGTGCCAGCAGCGCCCCAGTGGCAGATACGCAGTATTTT. Its protein product is CASSAPVADTQYF.

This clonotype was recorded many times. The J gene is TRBJ2-3, the V gene TRBV7-6, with 10 bases that match TRBD1. This CDR3 comprises 16 residues. V lost 5 bases, J lost 3 bases, and 8 bases stayed unmatched. Per the germline V gene, CDR1 is SGHVS and CDR2 is FNYEAQ. DNA of the CDR3: TGTGCCAGCAGCCCTGAATGGACAGGGGGAACAGATACGCAGTATTTT. Translation gives CASSPEWTGGTDTQYF. Filled out from reference TRBV7-6 and TRBJ2-3, the complete variable domain reads GAGVSQSPRYKVTKRGQDVALRCDPISGHVSLYWYRQALGQGPEFLTYFNYEAQQDKSGLPNDRFSAERPEGSISTLTIQRTEQRDSAMYRCASSPEWTGGTDTQYFGPGTRLTVL.

In its sample, this clonotype was seen a few times. This chain joins TRBV20-1 and TRBJ2-1, with 7 bases identical to TRBD1. The junction had 10 bases not matched to a gene; V was cut back by 4 bases and J by 7 bases. The CDR3 has 14 residues. CDR1 and CDR2 (germline): DFQATT, SNEGSKA (reference sequence). CDR3 sequence: CSAIAGRGLNEQFF. CDR3 bases: TGCAGTGCTATAGCCGGTAGGGGGCTTAATGAGCAGTTCTTC.

This clonotype was counted ten times or more. One junction end disagrees with the germline gene, perhaps due to a read error. The V call is TRBV5-5, the J call TRBJ1-5; TRBD1 matches 9 bases. Germline values: CDR1 SGHKS, CDR2 YYEKEE (reference sequence). The CDR3 runs to 14 residues. This CDR3 is CASSLDRGNQPQHF. Written as DNA, the CDR3 is TGTGCCAGCAGTTTGGACAGGGGAAATCAGCCCCAGCATTTT.

V is TRBV4-2 and J is TRBJ2-1; D possibly corresponds to TRBD2 (6 bases). Deletions cut 1 base from V and 6 bases from J, with 22 bases between. The CDR3 has 18 residues. Per germline, CDR1 LGHNA and CDR2 YNFKEQ. CDR3 loop: CASSQATPGLARSNEQFF. In nucleotides, the CDR3 is TGTGCCAGCAGCCAAGCAACCCCGGGGCTAGCGCGGTCCAATGAGCAGTTCTTC.

This clonotype was seen at least ten times. The genes are TRBV28 and TRBJ2-7; no reliable D call. Germline CDR1 reads MDHEN; CDR2 reads SYDVKM. There are 15 residues in the CDR3. The V gene lost 3 bases and the J gene lost 0 bases, with 12 bases spanning the gap. CDR3 protein: CASSLRQWRSYEQYF. CDR3 sequence (DNA): TGTGCCAGCAGTTTGAGGCAGTGGCGCTCCTACGAGCAGTACTTC.

The table lists this clonotype with a few counts. V usage is TRBV28 and J usage is TRBJ1-6, with 9 bases lining up with TRBD1. CDR3 length: 15 residues. The J segment lost 7 bases and the V segment lost 5 bases, leaving 6 bases of the junction unmatched. CDR1 and CDR2 from the germline V gene are MDHEN and SYDVKM. The CDR3 reads CASSHRDRVNSPLHF. The CDR3 DNA reads TGTGCCAGCAGTCACCGGGACAGGGTAAATTCACCCCTCCACTTT.

There are many counts of this clonotype. The rearrangement uses TRBV12-3 or TRBV12-4 and TRBJ1-2, with 8 bases identical to TRBD1. Trimming removed 5 bases from V and 8 bases from J; junction bases left unmatched: 7. This CDR3 has 13 residues. The CDR3 loop reads CASSNQGAGGYTF. The CDR3 coding sequence is TGTGCCAGCAGTAACCAGGGGGCAGGAGGCTACACCTTC.

At least ten counts were recorded for this clonotype. This sequence joins TRBV3-1 and TRBJ2-7, with 8 positions matching TRBD1. CDR1 is LGHDT, CDR2 YNNKEL, per germline (reference sequence). V shed 2 bases, J shed 3 bases, and the junction held 9 bases outside the gene matches. The CDR3 loop spans 16 amino acids. This chain's CDR3 is CASSQPGQGNIYEQYF. CDR3 bases: TGTGCCAGCAGCCAACCAGGACAGGGAAATATCTACGAGCAGTACTTC.

The chain combines TRBV5-1 with TRBJ2-2; 9 bases fit TRBD1. With 3 bases clipped from V and 6 bases from J, the junction kept 9 bases outside the gene matches. CDR1 is SGHRS and CDR2 is YFSETQ in the germline V gene. The CDR3 has 16 amino acids. In DNA, the CDR3 is TGCGCCAGCAGCTCACTATCGGGACAGGGTTCCGGGGAGCTGTTTTTT. Translating gives CASSSLSGQGSGELFF.

This clonotype showed up many times. V is TRBV10-2 and J is TRBJ1-2; a possible D gene is TRBD1 (5 bases). CDR1 is WSHSY and CDR2 is SAAADI in the germline V gene. With 3 bases removed from V and 2 bases from J, the gap between germline ends came to 7 bases. The CDR3 loop spans 13 amino acids. CDR3: CASSDQGNYGYTF. DNA of the CDR3: TGCGCCAGCAGTGATCAGGGAAACTATGGCTACACCTTC.

This clonotype was detected many times. The chain is built from TRBV28 and TRBJ2-1; D is possibly TRBD1 (6 bases). The V gene's germline CDR1 is MDHEN and CDR2 SYDVKM. The CDR3 has 14 residues. V shed 6 bases and J shed 9 bases, with 18 bases lying between them. CDR3 nucleotide sequence: TGTGCCAGCAGCACCGGGACAAGGATTTTTGAGCAGTTCTTC. This sequence encodes CASSTGTRIFEQFF.

This clonotype came up many times. The rearrangement uses TRBV15 and TRBJ1-6, with TRBD1 as a possible D gene (5 bases). In germline, CDR1 is LNHNV, CDR2 YYDKDF (reference sequence). V lost 0 bases to trimming and J lost 14 bases, with 17 bases between them. The CDR3 contains 15 residues. In DNA, the CDR3 is TGTGCCACCAGCAGAGAGGTGTCGCAGGGCGGTTCCCTCCACTTT. It translates to CATSREVSQGGSLHF.

This clonotype was seen ten or more times. The genes are TRBV5-1 and TRBJ1-4; maybe TRBD1 (5 bases). V dropped 4 bases and J dropped 7 bases, with 17 bases sitting between them. CDR3 size: 15 residues. The germline CDR1 and CDR2 sequences are SGHRS and YFSETQ. CDR3 protein: CASSPAGTRSEKLFF. The CDR3 bases are TGCGCCAGCAGCCCGGCCGGGACCCGGAGTGAAAAACTGTTTTTT.

This clonotype was counted at least ten times. The genes are TRBV6-2 or TRBV6-3 and TRBJ1-1; no clear D gene. V was pared by 0 bases and J by 5 bases, with 16 bases between. The CDR3 is made up of 16 amino acids. The germline CDR1 and CDR2 sequences are MNHEY and SVGEGT. In DNA form, the CDR3 reads TGTGCCAGCAGTTACTCCAATGTTGTGGCGGGGACTGAAGCTTTCTTT. Translation: CASSYSNVVAGTEAFF.